This TCR beta chain was identified during a study of control samples from healthy donors and cancer patients (dated by TCRdb to the early 2020s). The method was the immunoSEQ multiplex PCR assay. Imported from immuneACCESS, the table was reduced by TCRdb to in-frame sequences with V and J called. These copies leave out some clones; in studies compared against another copy, an unresolved V gene accounts for under half, and the cause of the remainder is not known. This sample comprises about 180,000 clones, 90% to 95% of them detected only once. The top ten clones comprise around 1.5% of the sample. This clone occurred once. Its antigen is still unknown. No base quality information exists; no much larger clone differs at one position. V is clipped by 3 bases and J by 4 bases, and the sequence between their germline boundaries is 9 bases long. CDR1 and CDR2 are drawn from the germline V gene (reference sequence): LNHDA, SQIVND. The CDR3 runs 13 residues from the cysteine to the phenylalanine. Solely the CDR3 DNA is kept, with 39 bases framed from the first base.

The TCR comes from a man between 25 and 39 years old in good health. The chain links TRBV19 with TRBJ2-5, with the D gene call left open. The specimen was blood. The DNA reads TGTGCCAGTAGTATCCTCAGAACAGAGACCCAGTACTTC. It codes for CASSILRTETQYF.